This T cell receptor beta chain emerged from a study of cytomegalovirus exposure and HLA in healthy donors. A note on this clone: Its specificity is not known.

PCR amplification relied on 60 Vbeta primers (plus 13 Jbeta primers). Sequencing was performed with immunoSEQ multiplex PCR; in TCRdb, only in-frame clones are kept and a portion is missing. There are around 140,000 clones in the sample; roughly 73% occur only once, and about 1.7% lies in the top ten. Study findings and constraints: The authors confirmed in vitro that three CMV-associated chains were specific for CMV antigens. Of the V segments, some could not be distinguished, including TRBV6-2 and TRBV6-3, and were excluded. Researchers catalogued about 160 TCR beta chains as cytomegalovirus-associated. Later, TCR association rates were found to vary by HLA locus, highest for DRB1 and lowest for HLA-C.

The germline gives CDR1 LGHNA, CDR2 YNFKEQ. V lost 0 bases, J lost 10 bases, and 16 bases lay in between. The CDR3 runs to 15 residues. Sequenced input: PBMCs. The origin of this receptor is a female donor in good health and CMV-seronegative. The rearrangement links TRBV4-2 to TRBJ2-1, with D perhaps matching TRBD2 (5 bases). DNA for the CDR3: TGTGCCAGCAGCCAAGATTGGCCAAAGGCGGGCGAGCAGTTCTTC. Translation: CASSQDWPKAGEQFF.